Following are 17 T cell receptor beta chains from one sample sequenced in a study of cytomegalovirus exposure and HLA in healthy donors. Researchers ran the PCR with 60 Vbeta and 13 Jbeta primers. Generated by immunoSEQ multiplex PCR, the TCRdb table keeps only in-frame clones and is missing some. This sample has 110,000 or so clones, with about 77% found just once. Sequencing input: PBMCs. The receptor source for this set is a woman between 25 and 40 years old in good health and CMV-seropositive.

J is TRBJ2-1 and V is TRBV7-9; a weak D match, TRBD2 (5 bases). Trimming pared 2 bases from V and 12 bases from J, leaving 11 bases between. Germline V lookup: CDR1 SEHNR, CDR2 FQNEAQ (reference sequence). This CDR3 is 12 amino acids long. CDR3 amino acids: CASSLTGKGQFF. The CDR3 nucleotides read TGTGCCAGCAGCTTAACGGGGAAGGGGCAGTTCTTC.

The chain employs TRBV14 and TRBJ2-3; TRBD2 might be the D (6 bases). Germline assignment: CDR1 SGHDN and CDR2 FVKESK. CDR3 length: 11 residues. Trimming left V 5 bases short and J 8 bases short, with 8 bases between. The CDR3 DNA sequence: TGTGCCAGCAGCACCGGGGGTACGCAGTATTTT. This codes for CASSTGGTQYF. Looking up the rest from reference TRBV14 and TRBJ2-3 gives the full variable domain: EAGVTQFPSHSVIEKGQTVTLRCDPISGHDNLYWYRRVMGKEIKFLLHFVKESKQDESGMPNNRFLAERTGGTYSTLKVQPAELEDSGVYFCASSTGGTQYFGPGTRLTVL.

This clone showed up just a few times. The CDR3 sequence: CASSLDRGAYEQYF. The DNA for the CDR3 is TGTGCCAGTAGTCTCGACAGGGGGGCCTACGAGCAGTACTTC. V usage is TRBV19 and J usage is TRBJ2-7; the match to TRBD1 covers 9 bases. The germline V gene has CDR1 LNHDA and CDR2 SQIVND (reference sequence). This CDR3 has 14 residues. V lost 5 bases, J lost 2 bases, and 4 bases stayed unmatched.

This sequence joins TRBV11-2 and TRBJ1-1; 9 nucleotides line up with TRBD1. The junction had 5 bases not matched to a gene; V was cut back by 2 bases and J by 4 bases. Looked up from germline, CDR1 is SGHAT and CDR2 is FQNNGV. The CDR3 has 15 amino acids. The CDR3 sequence is CASSLTGGGGTEAFF. Here the CDR3 DNA reads TGTGCCAGCAGCTTAACAGGGGGCGGTGGCACTGAAGCTTTCTTT.

The chain recombines TRBV10-3 with TRBJ1-3; D possibly corresponds to TRBD1 (5 bases). The germline V and J ends were trimmed by 6 bases and 0 bases, with 9 bases remaining between them. Germline assignment: CDR1 ENHRY and CDR2 SYGVKD. This CDR3 has 14 amino acids. CDR3 DNA: TGTGCCATCAGCGGACAATCCTCTGGAAACACCATATATTTT. Its protein product is CAISGQSSGNTIYF.

The rearrangement uses TRBV7-3 and TRBJ1-2; possible D gene TRBD1, 5 bases. Trimming took 2 bases from V and 4 from J, leaving 11 bases between them. CDR3 length equals 14 residues. Germline CDR1 SGHTA, CDR2 FQGTGA. DNA of the CDR3: TGTGCCAGCAGCTTACGTCCAGGGCCCTATGGCTACACCTTC. Its translation is CASSLRPGPYGYTF.

In its sample, this clone was seen a few times. This chain uses TRBV11-3 with TRBJ2-7, with TRBD2 identical over 7 bases. Germline V lookup: CDR1 SGHNT, CDR2 YENEEA. V gave up 0 bases and J gave up 5 bases; unmatched junction bases: 4. The CDR3 runs to 14 residues. CDR3 protein: CASSLDRAGDEQYF. For the CDR3, the DNA is TGTGCCAGCAGCTTAGATCGGGCGGGGGACGAGCAGTACTTC.

The V gene is TRBV11-2, the J gene TRBJ2-7; D remains ambiguous. The V gene's germline CDR1 is SGHAT and CDR2 FQNNGV. V lost 1 base to trimming and J lost 2 bases, with 6 bases between them. This CDR3 is 13 amino acids long. In nucleotides, the CDR3 is TGTGCCAGCAGCTTAGGCCAGACCTACGAGCAGTACTTC. Its translation: CASSLGQTYEQYF.

This rearrangement joins TRBV11-3 to TRBJ2-3; 10 bases agree with TRBD2. Germline-derived CDR1 and CDR2 are SGHNT and YENEEA. The V gene end was trimmed by 2 bases and the J gene end by 5 bases; junction bases not matched to a gene: 13. The CDR3 has 18 residues. The CDR3 loop is CASSLFSEWTSGGDTQYF. CDR3 DNA sequence: TGTGCCAGCAGCTTATTTTCCGAATGGACTAGCGGTGGAGATACGCAGTATTTT.

Points on this clone: Other DNA sequences of this sample code for an identical CDR3. This chain uses TRBV11-3 with TRBJ1-1; D unresolved. There are 14 residues in the CDR3. Trimming stripped 5 bases from V and 2 bases from J, with 12 bases between. CDR1 and CDR2 (germline): SGHNT, YENEEA. CDR3 DNA sequence: TGTGCCAGCAGCCCCCGCGGGCTAAACACTGAAGCTTTCTTT. Its translation is CASSPRGLNTEAFF.

This chain uses TRBV5-1 with TRBJ2-7; weak D call: TRBD1 (5 bases). The germline V gene has CDR1 SGHRS and CDR2 YFSETQ. CDR3 length: 12 residues. Trimming shortened V by 1 base and J by 3 bases, and 5 bases separated the two germline ends. The CDR3, as DNA: TGCGCCAGCAGCTTGACAGGCTACGAGCAGTACTTC. The encoded protein is CASSLTGYEQYF.

The chain carries TRBV19 and TRBJ1-1; possibly TRBD1 for D (5 bases). V was pared by 6 bases and J by 1 base, with 15 bases between. Germline CDR1 reads LNHDA; CDR2 reads SQIVND (reference sequence). The CDR3 sequence is 15 residues long. The CDR3 bases are TGTGCCAGTAGAGGGCGTAAAGGGGAGAACACTGAAGCTTTCTTT. It translates to CASRGRKGENTEAFF.

The chain joins TRBV10-3 to TRBJ2-7, with D perhaps matching TRBD2 (5 bases). The CDR3 contains 12 residues. The germline gives CDR1 ENHRY, CDR2 SYGVKD. Between the trimmed V and J ends, which lost 2 bases and 4 bases, there was a span of 6 bases. Here the CDR3 DNA reads TGTGCCATCAGTGAGACTAGGTACGAGCAGTACTTC. It is translated as CAISETRYEQYF.

Regarding this clone: Other DNA sequences from this sample encode an identical CDR3 as well. J is TRBJ1-1 and V is TRBV2; TRBD1 is a possible D gene (5 bases). Germline lookup yields CDR1 SNHLY and CDR2 FYNNEI. The ends were cut back, 3 bases at V and 5 bases at J, with 10 bases in the middle. The CDR3 has 13 residues. The chain's CDR3 is CASSDREGTEAFF. The DNA for the CDR3 is TGTGCCAGCAGTGACAGGGAGGGTACTGAAGCTTTCTTT.

This clone was picked up a small number of times. The rearrangement links TRBV6-1 to TRBJ1-1; TRBD1 aligns across 7 bases. The CDR3 is 14 residues long. The ends lost 8 bases at V and 11 bases at J; junction bases unmatched: 17. Looked up from germline, CDR1 is MNHNS and CDR2 is SASEGT. The CDR3 DNA sequence: TGTGCCAGCCGCCTCACAGGGGCAGTTGGGGGGGCTTTCTTT. Its translation is CASRLTGAVGGAFF.

The chain recombines TRBV5-1 with TRBJ1-2, with D possibly TRBD1 on 5 matching bases. The CDR3 is made up of 14 amino acids. Germline CDR1 and CDR2: SGHRS and YFSETQ. The V and J ends lost 8 bases and 4 bases respectively, with 18 bases between them. The CDR3 region has the DNA TGCGCCAGACCCCCTCCGGGGGGAGGCTATGGCTACACCTTC. It encodes CARPPPGGGYGYTF.

The CDR3 sequence is CTSSQERLASYEQYF. The CDR3 DNA is TGCACCAGCAGCCAAGAGAGACTAGCTAGCTACGAGCAGTACTTC. The chain recombines TRBV1 with TRBJ2-7; TRBD2, as called in the table, went unchecked against the DNA. TRBV1 is termed a pseudogene. This CDR3 has 15 residues.